Below are 30 T cell receptor beta chains sequenced from a single sample in a study of cytomegalovirus exposure and HLA in healthy donors. 60 Vbeta and 13 Jbeta primers were used in PCR. TCRdb keeps only in-frame clones here, not all; method: immunoSEQ multiplex PCR. The sample has 65,000 to 80,000 clones; less than 80% are singletons. Sequenced sample: PBMCs. The origin of the receptors is a woman aged 40-49 years in good health and CMV-seropositive.

The chain has TRBV5-6 and TRBJ1-1; 7 bases map to TRBD1. Germline V CDR1 and CDR2: SGHDT, YYEEEE. V was pared by 4 bases and J by 1 base, with 7 bases of the junction left unmatched. The CDR3 totals 15 residues. CDR3 residues: CASSLRTGRNTEAFF. The CDR3 DNA reads TGTGCCAGCAGCCTACGGACAGGAAGGAACACTGAAGCTTTCTTT.

This clone is judged medium-sized. The sample has other DNA sequences that encode this CDR3 too. The chain carries TRBV6-1 and TRBJ2-3; 14 bases align to TRBD2. Germline CDR1 is MNHNS and CDR2 is SASEGT. This CDR3 spans 15 amino acids. The V gene end was trimmed by 4 bases and the J gene end by 4 bases; junction bases not matched to a gene: 1. In nucleotides, the CDR3 is TGTGCCAGCAGTGGACTAGCGGGGGGGCCAGATACGCAGTATTTT. Protein product: CASSGLAGGPDTQYF.

This clone is labeled as medium-sized. CDR3 nucleotides: TGTGCCAGTAGTTCCTGGGGCCGGGGGGGCGATGGCTACACCTTC. Its translation: CASSSWGRGGDGYTF. The rearrangement uses TRBV19 and TRBJ1-2; tentatively, D is TRBD1 (6 bases). This CDR3 spans 15 amino acids. CDR1 is LNHDA, CDR2 SQIVND, per germline (reference sequence). The germline V and J ends were trimmed by 5 bases and 6 bases, with 19 bases remaining between them. Using reference TRBV19 and TRBJ1-2 for the parts outside the CDR3, the full variable domain is DGGITQSPKYLFRKEGQNVTLSCEQNLNHDAMYWYRQDPGQGLRLIYYSQIVNDFQKGDIAEGYSVSREKKESFPLTVTSAQKNPTAFYLCASSSWGRGGDGYTFGSGTRLTVV.

The CDR3 sequence: CAISARQGPNEKLFF. The CDR3 DNA reads as TGTGCCATCAGTGCTCGACAGGGACCGAATGAAAAACTGTTTTTT. This chain joins TRBV10-3 and TRBJ1-4, with 7 bases fitting TRBD1. In germline, CDR1 is ENHRY, CDR2 SYGVKD. The J segment lost 5 bases and the V segment lost 4 bases, leaving 7 bases of the junction unmatched. This CDR3 is built from 15 residues.

Only a few counts were recorded for this clone. The chain employs TRBV18 and TRBJ2-3; TRBD1 aligns across 9 bases. Looked up from germline, CDR1 is KGHSH and CDR2 is LQKENI. This CDR3 spans 14 amino acids. V was pared by 3 bases and J by 4 bases, with 2 bases of the junction left unmatched. In nucleotides, the CDR3 is TGTGCCAGCTCACCCAGGACAGGGGCAGATACGCAGTATTTT. This translates into CASSPRTGADTQYF.

The chain uses TRBV28 and TRBJ1-5; TRBD1 might be the D (6 bases). CDR1 is MDHEN and CDR2 is SYDVKM in the germline V gene. The CDR3 runs 14 residues. V was clipped by 5 bases and J by 7 bases, with 15 bases between them. The CDR3 bases are TGTGCCAGCAGTCTACAGGGTTGGGGCCAGCCCCAGCATTTT. It codes for CASSLQGWGQPQHF.

The V and J genes are TRBV4-1 and TRBJ2-3; 10 bases align to TRBD2. The trim removed 6 bases at V and 4 bases at J, leaving 4 bases unmatched. Germline V gene data show CDR1 as MGHRA and CDR2 as YSYEKL. The CDR3 spans 14 residues. For the CDR3, the DNA is TGCGCCAGCAGACCGGGACTAGCGTCAGATACGCAGTATTTT. It is translated as CASRPGLASDTQYF.

The chain couples TRBV4-1 to TRBJ1-1; D is undetermined. Trimming took 2 bases from V and 4 from J, leaving 14 bases between them. This CDR3 spans 15 amino acids. Germline CDR1 and CDR2: MGHRA and YSYEKL. Here the CDR3 reads CASSQLPKGSTEAFF. In DNA, the CDR3 is TGCGCCAGCAGCCAACTCCCCAAAGGGAGCACTGAAGCTTTCTTT.

The genes are TRBV5-4 and TRBJ2-2; D call uncertain. Germline V gene sequence: CDR1 SGHNT, CDR2 YYREEE (reference sequence). V lost 0 bases to trimming and J lost 0 bases, with 9 bases between them. The CDR3 spans 16 residues. The CDR3: CASSLASGANTGELFF. The CDR3 DNA is TGTGCCAGCAGCTTGGCTTCTGGAGCGAACACCGGGGAGCTGTTTTTT.

The chain couples TRBV11-3 to TRBJ2-5; tentative D call: TRBD1 (5 bases). Trimming took off 1 base at V and 5 bases at J, with 14 bases between the two ends. Germline CDR1 and CDR2: SGHNT and YENEEA. The CDR3 has 15 amino acids. The DNA of the CDR3 is TGTGCCAGCAGCTTAGGGGTGGGGCCCATGGAGACCCAGTACTTC. Translation gives CASSLGVGPMETQYF. The full variable domain, in which reference TRBV11-3 and TRBJ2-5 provide the parts outside the CDR3, is EAGVVQSPRYKIIEKKQPVAFWCNPISGHNTLYWYLQNLGQGPELLIRYENEEAVDDSQLPKDRFSAERLKGVDSTLKIQPAELGDSAVYLCASSLGVGPMETQYFGPGTRLLVL.

V and J are TRBV2 and TRBJ1-5, with D possibly TRBD1 on 6 matching bases. CDR1 is SNHLY and CDR2 is FYNNEI in the germline V gene. Trimming removed 6 bases at V and 4 bases at J, with 16 bases between. CDR3 length: 15 amino acids. The CDR3 DNA follows: TGTGCCAGCAGGGATGTGGGGGCAGGAAATCAGCCCCAGCATTTT. Translated: CASRDVGAGNQPQHF.

The rearrangement joins TRBV6-1 to TRBJ1-2; 7 positions match TRBD1. The CDR3 contains 15 residues. Losses at the gene ends were 5 bases for V and 0 bases for J; bases not matched to a gene: 6. Per the germline V gene, CDR1 is MNHNS and CDR2 is SASEGT. CDR3 bases: TGTGCCAGCAGTCTCCGGGACAGCACTAACTATGGCTACACCTTC. Amino acid sequence: CASSLRDSTNYGYTF.

V and J are TRBV9 and TRBJ1-1, with 8 bases aligning to TRBD1. The CDR3 runs 13 residues. Germline V lookup: CDR1 SGDLS, CDR2 YYNGEE. Trimming took 4 bases from V and 1 from J; bases not matched to a gene: 0. The CDR3 is CASSQGANTEAFF. Here the CDR3 DNA reads TGTGCCAGCAGCCAGGGGGCGAACACTGAAGCTTTCTTT. Together with reference TRBV9 and TRBJ1-1, the CDR3 gives the full variable domain: DSGVTQTPKHLITATGQRVTLRCSPRSGDLSVYWYQQSLDQGLQFLIQYYNGEERAKGNILERFSAQQFPDLHSELNLSSLELGDSALYFCASSQGANTEAFFGQGTRLTVV.

This clone was counted a few times. The gene calls are TRBV11-2 and TRBJ2-7; 9 bases are shared with TRBD1. CDR1 is SGHAT and CDR2 is FQNNGV in the germline V gene. V shed 5 bases, J shed 4 bases, and the junction held 12 bases outside the gene matches. The CDR3 spans 16 residues. In DNA form, the CDR3 reads TGTGCCAGCAGCCCAATCTCGAGACAGGGGGGTTACGAGCAGTACTTC. Translation gives CASSPISRQGGYEQYF.

In regard to this clone: Additional DNA sequences in this sample encode the identical CDR3. This chain uses TRBV15 with TRBJ2-5, with D maybe TRBD2 (5 bases). The CDR3 is 14 residues long. The germline CDR1 and CDR2 sequences are LNHNV and YYDKDF (reference sequence). Deletions cut 4 bases from V and 2 bases from J, with 11 bases between. CDR3 nucleotide sequence: TGTGCCACCAGCATAGGGCTAGCTCAAGAGACCCAGTACTTC. It encodes CATSIGLAQETQYF.

This clone has just a few counts. The gene calls are TRBV28 and TRBJ2-6; 7 nucleotides match TRBD1. The CDR3 is 17 residues long. The V gene's germline CDR1 is MDHEN and CDR2 SYDVKM. V was pared by 5 bases and J by 0 bases, with 7 bases of the junction left unmatched. CDR3 DNA: TGTGCCAGCAGTACCCGGGACAGTAGCTCTGGGGCCAACGTCCTGACTTTC. Its protein is CASSTRDSSSGANVLTF.

The V and J genes are TRBV5-5 and TRBJ2-7, with D maybe TRBD1 (6 bases). The CDR3 is 14 residues long. V was shortened by 0 bases and J by 4 bases, with 11 bases between the two germline ends. Germline lookup yields CDR1 SGHKS and CDR2 YYEKEE (reference sequence). The CDR3 DNA is TGTGCCAGCAGCTTGGAGCAGGGGACATACGAGCAGTACTTC. Translating gives CASSLEQGTYEQYF.

This sequence joins TRBV10-3 and TRBJ1-2; D is possibly TRBD1 (6 bases). This CDR3 has 17 amino acids. V shed 3 bases and J shed 7 bases, with 24 bases lying between them. CDR1 and CDR2 from the germline V gene are ENHRY and SYGVKD. This CDR3 is CAISDLGIAEAGAGYTF. CDR3 bases: TGTGCCATCAGTGACCTGGGGATAGCAGAAGCAGGGGCTGGCTACACCTTC.

On this clone itself: Additional DNA sequences in this sample encode the identical CDR3. This chain uses TRBV11-2 with TRBJ1-1; D gene ambiguous. Germline V CDR1 and CDR2: SGHAT, FQNNGV. The ends were cut back, 5 bases at V and 0 bases at J, with 16 bases in the middle. This CDR3 comprises 16 residues. CDR3 sequence: CASSPVRGRLNTEAFF. In nucleotides, the CDR3 is TGTGCCAGCAGCCCCGTTAGAGGGCGGTTGAACACTGAAGCTTTCTTT.

This clone was recorded a few times. The J gene is TRBJ2-2, the V gene TRBV29-1, with 10 bases lining up with TRBD2. The length of the CDR3 is 13 residues. V gave up 4 bases and J gave up 7 bases; unmatched junction bases: 3. Germline lookup yields CDR1 SQVTM and CDR2 ANQGSEA. CDR3 DNA: TGCAGCGTTGGGACTAGCGGAGGCGGGGAGCTGTTTTTT. Its protein is CSVGTSGGGELFF.

The J gene is TRBJ2-7, the V gene TRBV4-1; D is possibly TRBD2 (5 bases). CDR1 MGHRA and CDR2 YSYEKL come from the germline V gene. The CDR3 is 15 amino acids. V lost 4 bases and J 4 bases, leaving 17 bases between the germline ends. The CDR3 reads CASSPHNGLAYEQYF. The CDR3 DNA follows: TGCGCCAGCAGCCCACACAATGGGCTAGCATACGAGCAGTACTTC.

This sequence joins TRBV19 and TRBJ2-2; tentative D call: TRBD1 (6 bases). Germline CDR1 reads LNHDA; CDR2 reads SQIVND (reference sequence). The CDR3 runs to 15 residues. V lost 5 bases and J 6 bases, leaving 16 bases between the germline ends. CDR3 sequence reads: CASSPSTGIAGELFF. The CDR3 bases are TGTGCCAGTAGTCCCTCCACAGGGATTGCCGGGGAGCTGTTTTTT.

The chain employs TRBV19 and TRBJ2-7, with a tentative D call TRBD1 (6 bases). This CDR3 region has 14 residues. V dropped 4 bases and J dropped 2 bases, with 12 bases sitting between them. Germline CDR1 LNHDA, CDR2 SQIVND (reference sequence). As DNA, the CDR3 is TGTGCCAGTAGTACTCACAGGGTCCCCTACGAGCAGTACTTC. The encoded protein is CASSTHRVPYEQYF. Filled out from reference TRBV19 and TRBJ2-7, the complete variable domain reads DGGITQSPKYLFRKEGQNVTLSCEQNLNHDAMYWYRQDPGQGLRLIYYSQIVNDFQKGDIAEGYSVSREKKESFPLTVTSAQKNPTAFYLCASSTHRVPYEQYFGPGTRLTVT.

The chain is built from TRBV7-3 and TRBJ2-3; perhaps TRBD1 as D (5 bases). This CDR3 has 16 residues. Germline assignment: CDR1 SGHTA and CDR2 FQGTGA. V dropped 2 bases and J dropped 0 bases, with 12 bases sitting between them. CDR3 coding DNA: TGTGCCAGCAGCTTAGGGGCAGGCCCCAGCACAGATACGCAGTATTTT. This codes for CASSLGAGPSTDTQYF.

The chain uses TRBV29-1 and TRBJ2-6; the D is unclear. Trimming stripped 0 bases from V and 0 bases from J, with 6 bases between. This CDR3 has 15 amino acids. The germline V gene encodes CDR1 SQVTM and CDR2 ANQGSEA. For the CDR3, the DNA is TGCAGCGTTGAAGACAGTAACTCTGGGGCCAACGTCCTGACTTTC. It translates to CSVEDSNSGANVLTF.

This clone was picked up one time. The chain joins TRBV11-2 to TRBJ2-5; 9 bases map to TRBD1. The J call is in doubt because the DNA end fits TRBJ2-7 better. The germline gives CDR1 SGHAT, CDR2 FQNNGV. This CDR3 has 15 amino acids. The CDR3 loop is CASSWGQGRGYEQYF. As DNA, the CDR3 is TGTGCCAGCAGCTGGGGACAGGGACGGGGCTACGAGCAGTACTTC.

A few counts support this clone. The rearrangement uses TRBV27 and TRBJ2-7; 8 bases are a match to TRBD1. The ends lost 6 bases at V and 6 bases at J; junction bases unmatched: 13. CDR3 length: 15 amino acids. Germline-derived CDR1 and CDR2 are MNHEY and SMNVEV (reference sequence). CDR3 protein: CASSPPPDRAVEQYF. CDR3 DNA sequence: TGTGCCAGCAGCCCCCCGCCGGACAGGGCAGTCGAGCAGTACTTC.

The chain recombines TRBV6-5 with TRBJ1-5; 8 positions agree with TRBD1. Germline trimming cut 5 bases from V and 7 bases from J; bases unmatched to any gene: 7. The length of the CDR3 is 14 residues. Germline V gene lookup returns CDR1 MNHEY and CDR2 SVGAGI. This CDR3 reads CASSRQGSRQPQHF. CDR3 nucleotide sequence: TGTGCCAGCAGTCGACAGGGGTCTAGGCAGCCCCAGCATTTT.

On this clone: A read error may account for a junction end that differs from germline. The chain is built from TRBV10-3 and TRBJ2-1; 8 nucleotides agree with TRBD2. Germline V gene sequence: CDR1 ENHRY, CDR2 SYGVKD. The CDR3 sequence is 16 residues long. The CDR3 nucleotides read TGTGCCAGCAGTTTACAATTCAGCGGGGGTGCCAATGAGCAGTTCTTC. Translation gives CASSLQFSGGANEQFF.

Only one count was recorded for this clone. This chain joins TRBV10-3 and TRBJ1-1, with D possibly being TRBD1 (6 bases). CDR3 length: 16 amino acids. V lost 11 bases to trimming and J lost 5 bases, with 27 bases between them. Germline V gene data show CDR1 as ENHRY and CDR2 as SYGVKD. The CDR3 loop is CASTPSVGTKRTEAFF. In DNA, the CDR3 is TGTGCCTCCACCCCTTCAGTAGGGACAAAAAGGACTGAAGCTTTCTTT.